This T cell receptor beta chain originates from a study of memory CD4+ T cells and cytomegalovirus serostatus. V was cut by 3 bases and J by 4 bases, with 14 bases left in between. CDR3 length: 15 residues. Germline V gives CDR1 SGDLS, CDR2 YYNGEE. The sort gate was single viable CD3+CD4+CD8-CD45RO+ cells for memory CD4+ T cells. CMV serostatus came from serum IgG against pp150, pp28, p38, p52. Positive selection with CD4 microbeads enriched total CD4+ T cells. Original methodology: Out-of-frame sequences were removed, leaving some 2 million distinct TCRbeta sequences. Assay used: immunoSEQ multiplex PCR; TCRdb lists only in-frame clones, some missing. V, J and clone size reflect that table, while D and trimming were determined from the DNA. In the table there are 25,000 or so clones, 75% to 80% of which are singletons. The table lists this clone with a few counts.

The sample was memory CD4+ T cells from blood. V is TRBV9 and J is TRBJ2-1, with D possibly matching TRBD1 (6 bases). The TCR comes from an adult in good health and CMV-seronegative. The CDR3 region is CASSAAGATYNEQFF. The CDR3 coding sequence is TGTGCCAGCAGCGCCGCAGGGGCTACTTACAATGAGCAGTTCTTC.